In its sample, the clone carrying this T cell receptor (beta chain) was seen a few times. Its specificity is not known. These data come from a study of blood T cells in healthy people across ages. General study findings and limits: PBMCs that were unsorted prevented a conclusive naive versus antigen-experienced comparison. The authors considered diversity estimates from one million T cells to be underestimates.

The CDR3 covers 15 residues. Between the trimmed V and J ends, which lost 1 base and 2 bases, there was a span of 11 bases. Germline V gives CDR1 MDHEN, CDR2 SYDVKM. Using a J-beta primer mix together with a sample-barcoded 5' primer, a second PCR was run for roughly 7 to 12 cycles. TCRdb re-called the 5' RACE reads through MiXCR, storing one row per CDR3 protein. The sample includes about 760,000 distinct CDR3 sequences, around 25% of them seen just once. These data were likewise used in another study, on T cells of mothers and their children. As reported in that work: According to the study, all extracted RNA entered cDNA synthesis at 1.5 ug per 15 ul. The analysis detected no persistent microchimeric T cell clones.

The material sequenced was blood. The chain joins TRBV28 to TRBJ1-1, with unresolved D. The TCR was taken from a boy between 10 and 17 years old in good health. The CDR3, as DNA: TGTGCCAGCAGTTTATCCGGACTCGCAAACACTGAAGCTTTCTTT. This sequence encodes CASSLSGLANTEAFF.